The 18 T cell receptor beta chains below come from one sample, sequenced in a study of blood T cells in healthy people across ages. Sample-barcoded 5' priming and a J-beta primer mix drove a second PCR of about 7 to 12 cycles. TCRdb reanalysed the 5' RACE reads using MiXCR and keeps one entry per CDR3 protein. Of approximately 1.5 million distinct CDR3 sequences listed, under 55% were seen once; the top ten hold around 4%. Sequenced sample: blood. The receptors stem from a woman younger than 30 in good health.

V is TRBV3-1 and J is TRBJ1-2; TRBD1 aligns across 7 bases. With V trimmed by 4 bases and J by 4 bases, 12 bases remained unmatched. This CDR3 is built from 16 residues. Germline-derived CDR1 and CDR2 are LGHDT and YNNKEL (reference sequence). CDR3 amino acids: CASSPSPGQPSYGYTF. The CDR3 bases are TGTGCCAGCAGCCCCTCCCCGGGACAGCCGAGCTATGGCTACACCTTC.

This clonotype was counted between two and nine times. This sequence joins TRBV4-1 and TRBJ1-6; D is unclear. V was clipped by 2 bases and J by 9 bases, with 17 bases between them. Germline CDR1 and CDR2: MGHRA and YSYEKL. This CDR3 contains 16 residues. CDR3 bases: TGCGCCAGCAGCCAATCCCCGTTGCCGCCGAGTTCACCCCTCCACTTT. Translated, it gives CASSQSPLPPSSPLHF.

Only a few counts were recorded for this clonotype. The chain links TRBV20-1 to TRBJ1-4, with D perhaps TRBD1 (6 bases). V lost 0 bases, J lost 7 bases, and 15 bases lay in between. The CDR3 is 15 amino acids. Germline lookup yields CDR1 DFQATT and CDR2 SNEGSKA (reference sequence). The CDR3 sequence is CSARDRGGAGEKLFF. Here the CDR3 DNA reads TGCAGTGCTAGAGATCGGGGGGGCGCAGGTGAAAAACTGTTTTTT.

The J gene is TRBJ1-1, the V gene TRBV12-3 or TRBV12-4, with a weak D call TRBD1 (5 bases). The CDR3 has 14 residues. V dropped 5 bases and J dropped 6 bases, with 16 bases sitting between them. CDR3 sequence (DNA): TGTGCCAGCAGTCAAGACGGGAGGACACCTGAAGCTTTCTTT. Protein sequence: CASSQDGRTPEAFF.

J is TRBJ2-1 and V is TRBV20-1, with D perhaps TRBD1 (6 bases). Trimming pared 2 bases from V and 0 bases from J, leaving 17 bases between. Per germline, CDR1 DFQATT and CDR2 SNEGSKA (reference sequence). CDR3 length: 17 residues. This CDR3 is CSARTQPGHVSYNEQFF. CDR3 nucleotide sequence: TGCAGTGCTAGAACGCAACCGGGACACGTCTCCTACAATGAGCAGTTCTTC.

The rearrangement links TRBV18 to TRBJ1-1, with 8 bases identical to TRBD1. The J segment lost 3 bases and the V segment lost 1 base, leaving 13 bases of the junction unmatched. The V gene's germline CDR1 is KGHSH and CDR2 LQKENI. This CDR3 spans 18 amino acids. CDR3 sequence (DNA): TGTGCCAGCTCACCACTAAGGACAGGGCGGAGGACTCACACTGAAGCTTTCTTT. This encodes CASSPLRTGRRTHTEAFF.

This clonotype appeared a few times. Here the CDR3 DNA reads TGCAGTGCTCCTCGACTTGGGGGCTACGAGCAGTACTTC. Protein sequence: CSAPRLGGYEQYF. The chain recombines TRBV20-1 with TRBJ2-7, with D tentatively TRBD1 or TRBD2 (5 bases each). The CDR3 has 13 residues. Trimming pared 5 bases from V and 3 bases from J, leaving 14 bases between. Looked up from germline, CDR1 is DFQATT and CDR2 is SNEGSKA (reference sequence).

A single count supports this clonotype. The chain joins TRBV20-1 to TRBJ1-6, with D perhaps matching TRBD1 (5 bases). This CDR3 contains 15 residues. Germline V gene data show CDR1 as DFQATT and CDR2 as SNEGSKA (reference sequence). V was pared by 1 base and J by 5 bases, with 12 bases between. DNA for the CDR3: TGCAGTGCTAGAGCCCCGGGGGGAAATAATTCACCCCTCCACTTT. The encoded protein is CSARAPGGNNSPLHF.

This clonotype was seen a few times. This chain links TRBV20-1 with TRBJ2-3; TRBD2 is a possible D gene (7 bases). Trimming stripped 6 bases from V and 1 base from J, with 17 bases between. The CDR3 is made up of 15 amino acids. Germline assignment: CDR1 DFQATT and CDR2 SNEGSKA (reference sequence). This CDR3 reads CSAVGGPAGTDTQYF. The CDR3 DNA follows: TGCAGTGCCGTGGGGGGGCCGGCGGGCACAGATACGCAGTATTTT.

J is TRBJ2-1 and V is TRBV5-5; 9 bases map to TRBD1. The CDR3 covers 16 residues. The V gene end was trimmed by 4 bases and the J gene end by 10 bases; junction bases not matched to a gene: 15. Germline loops: CDR1 SGHKS, CDR2 YYEKEE (reference sequence). In DNA form, the CDR3 reads TGTGCCAGCAGCCAAAATGCCGGGACAGGGATTTACGAGCAGTTCTTC. Its protein is CASSQNAGTGIYEQFF.

This clonotype turned up a few times. The chain employs TRBV27 and TRBJ1-4; a weak D match, TRBD1 (6 bases). Between the trimmed V and J ends, which lost 5 bases and 8 bases, there was a span of 18 bases. Germline loops: CDR1 MNHEY, CDR2 SMNVEV (reference sequence). The CDR3 is 15 amino acids. The CDR3 sequence is CASSALGGADEKLFF. The CDR3 DNA reads as TGTGCCAGCAGTGCTTTAGGGGGGGCGGACGAAAAACTGTTTTTT.

A few counts support this clonotype. The chain joins TRBV20-1 to TRBJ2-1; 9 bases fit TRBD1. CDR3 length: 14 amino acids. With 3 bases clipped from V and 2 bases from J, the junction kept 2 bases outside the gene matches. CDR1 and CDR2 from the germline V gene are DFQATT and SNEGSKA (reference sequence). In nucleotides, the CDR3 is TGCAGTGCTAGGGGACAGGGCCCCTACAATGAGCAGTTCTTC. It specifies CSARGQGPYNEQFF.

As to this clonotype: The junction and the germline gene differ at one end; a read error may be behind it. V is TRBV3-1 and J is TRBJ1-2; TRBD1 might be the D (6 bases). CDR3 length: 13 amino acids. CDR1 is LGHDT and CDR2 is YNNKEL in the germline V gene (reference sequence). In DNA, the CDR3 is TGTGCCAGCAGCCAAGGACAGGCCTATGGCTGCACCTTC. Its protein product is CASSQGQAYGCTF.

In DNA, the CDR3 is TGTGCCAGCAGCTTACTCGTCGCTGGCTCCTACAATGAGCAGTACTTC. Its protein is CASSLLVAGSYNEQYF. This chain joins TRBV7-2 and TRBJ2-1; no clear D gene. TRBJ2-7 matches the DNA end more closely, so the J call is doubtful. The length of the CDR3 is 16 residues. Germline V gene lookup returns CDR1 SGHTA and CDR2 FQGNSA.

This clonotype was counted between two and nine times. CDR3: CASSQVAIGAEAFF. The CDR3 nucleotides are TGCGCCAGCAGCCAAGTAGCTATAGGCGCTGAAGCTTTCTTT. The gene calls are TRBV4-3 and TRBJ1-1; D remains ambiguous. The CDR3 totals 14 residues. The germline V and J ends were trimmed by 1 base and 6 bases, with 12 bases remaining between them. The V gene's germline CDR1 is LGHNA and CDR2 YSLEER.

This chain joins TRBV7-9 and TRBJ2-1, with 11 bases fitting TRBD2. V trimming: 1 base; J trimming: 10 bases; junction bases outside the gene matches: 9. This CDR3 comprises 16 residues. The germline V gene has CDR1 SEHNR and CDR2 FQNEAQ (reference sequence). CDR3 amino acids: CASSLGLAGGSHEQFF. The CDR3 bases are TGTGCCAGCAGCTTAGGGTTAGCGGGAGGGTCCCACGAGCAGTTCTTC. The variable domain in full, with the rest retrieved from reference TRBV7-9 and TRBJ2-1, is DTGVSQNPRHKITKRGQNVTFRCDPISEHNRLYWYRQTLGQGPEFLTYFQNEAQLEKSRLLSDRFSAERPKGSFSTLEIQRTEQGDSAMYLCASSLGLAGGSHEQFFGPGTRLTVL.

The chain recombines TRBV7-9 with TRBJ1-4, with 9 bases aligning to TRBD1. The CDR3 consists of 17 residues. J gave up 7 bases and V 5 bases, and 14 bases lay outside the gene matches. CDR1 SEHNR and CDR2 FQNEAQ come from the germline V gene (reference sequence). The DNA of the CDR3 is TGTGCCAGCAGCCTGGGACAGGGCAACTGGAACTTTGAAAAACTGTTTTTT. Translating gives CASSLGQGNWNFEKLFF.

In this sample, this clonotype turned up a few times. This chain connects TRBV7-8 to TRBJ2-7, with D uncertain. The germline V and J ends were trimmed by 5 bases and 1 base, with 9 bases remaining between them. In germline, CDR1 is SGHVS, CDR2 FQNEAQ. The CDR3 runs 13 residues. In DNA form, the CDR3 reads TGTGCCAGCAGCGTAAGGGCGTCCTACGAGCAGTACTTC. Translation gives CASSVRASYEQYF.